This is a list of T cell receptor beta chains from one sample in a study of T cells in Graves' hyperthyroidism and ophthalmopathy. MiXCR was run by TCRdb on the multiplex PCR reads, yielding one entry per CDR3 protein. In the table there are hundreds of thousands of distinct CDR3 sequences, roughly 15% of which are singletons. Sequencing was done on a sample of blood. The receptors were sampled from a woman aged 18-30 years with Graves' hyperthyroidism. CDR3s include the opening cysteine and the closing phenylalanine or tryptophan. A D gene is named only where the DNA matches it firmly. Clone sizes are given selectively: once, few, many, or a class where the clone is expanded.

many	TRBV5-8	-	TRBJ2-4	CASSAGTVVAKNIQYF	TGTGCCAGCAGTGCGGGTACCGTTGTGGCCAAAAACATTCAGTACTTC
many	TRBV27	TRBD1	TRBJ1-5	CASSVTGTGANQPQHF	TGTGCCAGCAGTGTGACCGGGACAGGGGCTAATCAGCCCCAGCATTTT
-	TRBV5-1	-	TRBJ1-1	CASRSIQGYTEAFF	TGCGCCAGCAGGTCAATACAAGGTTACACTGAAGCTTTCTTT
many	TRBV4-3	-	TRBJ2-3	CASSQDRGTDTQYF	TGCGCCAGCAGCCAAGATAGGGGCACAGATACGCAGTATTTT
-	TRBV11-3	TRBD2	TRBJ2-1	CASSLDPVTSGRNYNEQFF	TGTGCCAGCAGCTTAGACCCCGTGACTAGCGGGAGAAACTACAATGAGCAGTTCTTC
few	TRBV5-1	-	TRBJ2-3	CASSIRGSGVRTDTQYF	TGCGCCAGCAGCATTCGGGGATCAGGGGTGCGCACAGATACGCAGTATTTT
few	TRBV12-3/TRBV12-4	-	TRBJ2-7	CASSLFYRNYEQYF	TGTGCCAGCAGTTTATTTTACAGAAATTACGAGCAGTACTTC
many	TRBV29-1	-	TRBJ1-1	CSVEVVGRNTEAFF	TGCAGCGTTGAAGTTGTTGGGAGAAACACTGAAGCTTTCTTT
-	TRBV10-3	-	TRBJ2-3	CAISEPLVEGVRTDTQYF	TGTGCCATCAGTGAGCCCCTCGTCGAGGGGGTGCGCACAGATACGCAGTATTTT
many	TRBV24-1	TRBD1	TRBJ1-5	CATSQSGTGALPQHF	TGTGCCACCAGCCAGTCCGGGACAGGGGCTCTGCCCCAGCATTTT
-	TRBV19	-	TRBJ2-7	CASSLVHLQDEQYF	TGTGCCAGTAGTCTAGTACACCTCCAAGACGAGCAGTACTTC
few	TRBV19	TRBD2	TRBJ2-3	CASSILLAGADTQYF	TGTGCCAGTAGTATCCTCCTGGCGGGAGCTGATACGCAGTATTTT
many	TRBV19	-	TRBJ1-1	CASTSSIWQGRTEAFF	TGTGCCAGTACCTCCTCGATCTGGCAGGGGAGGACTGAAGCTTTCTTT
few	TRBV7-6	-	TRBJ2-3	CASSALAESPTDTQYF	TGTGCCAGCAGCGCCTTAGCGGAGTCACCCACAGATACGCAGTATTTT
-	TRBV6-1	-	TRBJ2-7	CASTRDFREQYF	TGTGCCAGCACCCGGGACTTCCGCGAGCAGTACTTC
few	TRBV3-1	TRBD2	TRBJ2-1	CASSQGTSRFF	TGTGCCAGCAGCCAGGGGACTAGCCGGTTCTTC
many	TRBV7-2	-	TRBJ1-6	CASSLNHGIAPLNSPLHF	TGTGCCAGCAGCTTAAACCACGGGATAGCCCCTCTAAATTCACCCCTCCACTTT
many	TRBV20-1	-	TRBJ1-4	CSVGGTTNEKLFF	TGCAGTGTCGGGGGTACAACTAATGAAAAACTGTTTTTT
many	TRBV6-1	TRBD1	TRBJ1-5	CASRPWGQGEGQPQHF	TGTGCCAGCAGACCCTGGGGACAGGGCGAAGGTCAGCCCCAGCATTTT
many	TRBV18	-	TRBJ1-4	CASSPVTVATNEKLFF	TGTGCCAGCTCACCGGTGACAGTTGCAACTAATGAAAAACTGTTTTTT
-	TRBV20-1	TRBD1	TRBJ2-7	CSATGQGDYEQYF	TGCAGTGCTACAGGACAGGGGGACTACGAGCAGTACTTC
many	TRBV11-2	TRBD1	TRBJ1-2	CASSLSSQGTYGYTF	TGTGCCAGCAGCTTGAGCTCACAGGGGACCTATGGCTACACCTTC
many	TRBV4-1	-	TRBJ2-7	CASSRLPAETYEQYF	TGCGCCAGCAGCAGATTACCAGCGGAAACCTACGAGCAGTACTTC
-	TRBV20-1	TRBD1	TRBJ2-7	CSAETGTGYNEQYF	TGCAGTGCCGAAACCGGGACAGGGTACAATGAGCAGTACTTC
many	TRBV20-1	-	TRBJ2-3	CSATGFTDTQYF	TGCAGTGCTACGGGTTTCACAGATACGCAGTATTTT
many	TRBV2	TRBD1	TRBJ1-5	CASSALDRAQPQHF	TGTGCCAGCAGTGCTTTGGACAGGGCTCAGCCCCAGCATTTT
many	TRBV12-3/TRBV12-4	TRBD1	TRBJ2-1	CASSPRGGDRGHNEQFF	TGTGCCAGCAGTCCCCGTGGTGGGGACAGGGGCCACAATGAGCAGTTCTTC
many	TRBV6-9	-	TRBJ1-2	CASSWGQGGYTF	TGTGCCAGCAGTTGGGGTCAGGGAGGCTACACCTTC
few	TRBV6-5	-	TRBJ2-1	CASSYELHRPNEQFF	TGTGCCAGCAGTTACGAGCTACACCGCCCCAATGAGCAGTTCTTC
many	TRBV6-5	-	TRBJ2-5	CASSYSRAETQYF	TGTGCCAGCAGTTACTCACGGGCAGAGACCCAGTACTTC
many	TRBV6-1	-	TRBJ2-1	CASSVIPGSSYNEQFF	TGTGCCAGCAGTGTAATACCAGGGAGCTCCTACAATGAGCAGTTCTTC
many	TRBV24-1	TRBD2	TRBJ2-3	CATSDAGTSGSLTDTQYF	TGTGCCACCAGTGATGCGGGGACTAGCGGGAGTTTGACAGATACGCAGTATTTT
many	TRBV6-1	TRBD1	TRBJ2-3	CASRGDRGHTDTQYF	TGTGCCAGCAGGGGGGACAGGGGGCACACAGATACGCAGTATTTT
few	TRBV14	-	TRBJ2-3	CASSHRAGSLLGDTQYF	TGTGCCAGCAGCCATCGGGCGGGTTCCCTGTTGGGAGATACGCAGTATTTT
many	TRBV5-1	TRBD2	TRBJ2-7	CASSWGTSGDEQYF	TGCGCCAGCAGCTGGGGGACTAGCGGTGACGAGCAGTACTTC
few	TRBV9	-	TRBJ1-6	CASSVEAGSSPLHF	TGTGCCAGCAGCGTAGAGGCAGGTTCTTCACCCCTCCACTTT
many	TRBV7-9	TRBD2	TRBJ2-7	CASSFSKASGRSYEQYF	TGTGCCAGCAGCTTCTCAAAAGCTAGCGGGAGGTCCTACGAGCAGTACTTC
many	TRBV4-1	-	TRBJ2-7	CASSQSPGTVYEQYF	TGCGCCAGCAGCCAATCTCCGGGAACCGTCTACGAGCAGTACTTC